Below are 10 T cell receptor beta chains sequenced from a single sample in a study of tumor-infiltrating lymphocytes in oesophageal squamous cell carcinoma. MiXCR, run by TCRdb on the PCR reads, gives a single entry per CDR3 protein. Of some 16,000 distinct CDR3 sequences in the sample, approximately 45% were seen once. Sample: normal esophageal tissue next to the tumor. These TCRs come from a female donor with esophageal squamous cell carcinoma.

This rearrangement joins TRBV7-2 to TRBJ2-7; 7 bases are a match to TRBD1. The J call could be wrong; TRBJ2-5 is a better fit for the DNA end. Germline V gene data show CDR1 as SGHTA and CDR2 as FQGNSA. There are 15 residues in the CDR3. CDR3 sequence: CASSSRVGTVETQYF. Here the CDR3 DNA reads TGTGCCAGCAGCTCCCGAGTCGGGACAGTAGAGACCCAGTACTTC.

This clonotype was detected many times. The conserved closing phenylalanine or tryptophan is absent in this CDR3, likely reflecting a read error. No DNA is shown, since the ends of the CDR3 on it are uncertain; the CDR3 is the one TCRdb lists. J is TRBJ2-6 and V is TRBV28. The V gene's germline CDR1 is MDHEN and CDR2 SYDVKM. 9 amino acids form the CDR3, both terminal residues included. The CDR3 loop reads CASSFIWRI.

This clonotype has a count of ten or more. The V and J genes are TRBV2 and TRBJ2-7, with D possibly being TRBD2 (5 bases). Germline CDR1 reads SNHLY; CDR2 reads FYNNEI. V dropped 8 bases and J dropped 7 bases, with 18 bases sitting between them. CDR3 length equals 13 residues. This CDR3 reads CASLPPPSGEQYF. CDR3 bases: TGTGCCAGCCTTCCGCCTCCGTCGGGGGAGCAGTACTTC.

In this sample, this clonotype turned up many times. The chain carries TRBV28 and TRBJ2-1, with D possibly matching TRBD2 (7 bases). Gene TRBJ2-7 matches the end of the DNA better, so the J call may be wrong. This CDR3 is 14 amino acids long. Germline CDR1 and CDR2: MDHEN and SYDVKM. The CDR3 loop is CASRPGGETYEQYF. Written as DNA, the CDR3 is TGTGCCAGCAGACCGGGGGGCGAAACCTACGAGCAGTACTTC.

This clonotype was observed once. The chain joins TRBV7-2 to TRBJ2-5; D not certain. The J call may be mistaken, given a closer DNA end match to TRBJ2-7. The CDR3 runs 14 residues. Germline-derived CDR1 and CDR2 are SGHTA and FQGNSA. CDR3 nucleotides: TGTGCCAGCAGCTTAGACACGGGTTCCTACGAGCAGTACTTC. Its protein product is CASSLDTGSYEQYF.

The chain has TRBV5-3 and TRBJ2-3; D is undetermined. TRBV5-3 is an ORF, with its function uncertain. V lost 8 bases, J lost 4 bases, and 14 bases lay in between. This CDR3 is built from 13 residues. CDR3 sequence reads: CASSSFVSDTQYF. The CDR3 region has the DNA TGTGCCAGCAGCAGTTTCGTTTCAGATACGCAGTATTTT.

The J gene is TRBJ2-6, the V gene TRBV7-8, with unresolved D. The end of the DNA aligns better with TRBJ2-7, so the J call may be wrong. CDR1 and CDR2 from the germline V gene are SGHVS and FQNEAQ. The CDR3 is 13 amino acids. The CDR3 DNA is TGTGCCAGCAGCTTAGCTTGGGACTACGAGCAGTACTTC. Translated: CASSLAWDYEQYF.

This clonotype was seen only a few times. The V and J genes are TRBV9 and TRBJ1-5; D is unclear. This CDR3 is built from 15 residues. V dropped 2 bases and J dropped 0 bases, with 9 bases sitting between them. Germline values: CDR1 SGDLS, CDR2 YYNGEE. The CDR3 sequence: CASSVGGYSNQPQHF. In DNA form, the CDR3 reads TGTGCCAGCAGCGTCGGAGGGTATAGCAATCAGCCCCAGCATTTT.

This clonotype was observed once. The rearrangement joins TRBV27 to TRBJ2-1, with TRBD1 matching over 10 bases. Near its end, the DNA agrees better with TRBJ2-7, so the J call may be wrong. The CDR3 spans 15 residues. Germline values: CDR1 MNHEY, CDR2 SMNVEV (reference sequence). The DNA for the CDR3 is TGTGCCAGCAGTCCATCGACAGGGGGCTTCTACGAGCAGTACTTC. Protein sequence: CASSPSTGGFYEQYF.

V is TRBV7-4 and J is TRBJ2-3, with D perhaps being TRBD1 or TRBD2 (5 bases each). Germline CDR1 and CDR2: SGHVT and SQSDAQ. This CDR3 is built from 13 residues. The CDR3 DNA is TGTGTATTGGGGACCCCGAGCACAGATACGCAGTATTTT. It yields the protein CVLGTPSTDTQYF. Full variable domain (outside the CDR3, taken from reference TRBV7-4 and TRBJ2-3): GAGVSQSPRYKVAKRGRDVALRCDSISGHVTLYWYRQTLGQGSEVLTYSQSDAQRDKSGRPSGRFSAERPERSVSTLKIQRTEQGDSAVYLCVLGTPSTDTQYFGPGTRLTVL.